A selection of T cell receptor beta chains follows, all from one sample in a study of Ad26.COV2.S vaccination and SARS-CoV-2 variants. This table comes from immunoSEQ multiplex PCR, and its TCRdb copy is limited to in-frame clones, with some not included. The sample lists about 320,000 clones, 86% seen once, with more than 1.5% in the top ten. The sequenced sample was peripheral blood, obtained in a trial of Ad26.COV2.S vaccine versus placebo. These TCRs come from a person between 18 and 59 years old who received the Ad26.COV2.S COVID-19 vaccine or a placebo. The CDR3 runs from the conserved cysteine through the conserved F or W. The order of the fields is V gene, D gene, J gene, CDR3 length, clone size, CDR3 protein, CDR3 DNA. A D gene is named only where the DNA matches it firmly. Size values are once, few and many counts, or a class for expanded clones, and some rows have none.

V: TRBV4-3; D: NA; J: TRBJ1-6; length: 15; size: once; CDR3: CASSQYGRDNSPLHF; DNA: TGCGCCAGCAGCCAATACGGGCGGGATAATTCACCCCTCCACTTT
V: TRBV2; D: NA; J: TRBJ1-1; length: 13; size: NA; CDR3: CASRKGLRTEAFF; DNA: TGTGCCAGCAGGAAGGGGTTGAGGACTGAAGCTTTCTTT
V: TRBV5-4; D: TRBD2; J: TRBJ2-7; length: 15; size: NA; CDR3: CASSSSGLESYEQYF; DNA: TGTGCCAGCAGCTCTAGCGGGTTAGAATCCTACGAGCAGTACTTC
V: TRBV9; D: NA; J: TRBJ1-6; length: 15; size: NA; CDR3: CASSVDPSGDSPLHF; DNA: TGTGCCAGCAGCGTAGACCCAAGCGGGGATTCACCCCTCCACTTT
V: TRBV6-5; D: NA; J: TRBJ1-5; length: 13; size: NA; CDR3: CASRLQGSQPQHF; DNA: TGTGCCAGCCGGTTACAGGGCAGTCAGCCCCAGCATTTT
V: TRBV19; D: NA; J: TRBJ1-2; length: 15; size: NA; CDR3: CASSIAPGQNYGYTF; DNA: TGTGCCAGTAGTATAGCCCCGGGGCAGAACTATGGCTACACCTTC
V: TRBV6-2/TRBV6-3; D: NA; J: TRBJ2-7; length: 11; size: medium-sized; CDR3: CASSLGGEQYF; DNA: TGTGCCAGCAGTTTGGGCGGCGAGCAGTACTTC
V: TRBV10-3; D: TRBD1; J: TRBJ2-1; length: 16; size: few; CDR3: CAISEKDRGFRGEQFF; DNA: TGTGCCATCAGTGAGAAGGACAGGGGATTCCGTGGTGAGCAGTTCTTC
V: TRBV14; D: TRBD1; J: TRBJ1-4; length: 15; size: NA; CDR3: CASSQTRQGSGKLFF; DNA: TGTGCCAGCAGCCAGACCCGACAGGGGAGTGGAAAACTGTTTTTT
V: TRBV11-2; D: TRBD1; J: TRBJ2-3; length: 13; size: once; CDR3: CASSFDRDGTQYF; DNA: TGTGCCAGCAGCTTCGACAGGGATGGTACGCAGTATTTT
V: TRBV7-2; D: NA; J: TRBJ2-3; length: 15; size: NA; CDR3: CASSLMDRGTDTQYF; DNA: TGTGCCAGCAGCCTAATGGACCGGGGCACAGATACGCAGTATTTT
V: TRBV7-3; D: NA; J: TRBJ1-6; length: 14; size: once; CDR3: CASSETPVNSPLHF; DNA: TGTGCCAGCAGCGAGACACCGGTTAATTCACCCCTCCACTTT